These T cell receptor beta chains were read from a single sample in a study of blood T cell repertoires in COVID-19. Sequencing used immunoSEQ multiplex PCR; TCRdb keeps in-frame clones, though not all of them. Among 110,000 or so clones listed, about 87% were seen once. The sequenced sample consisted of peripheral blood. These receptors were taken from a woman between 45 and 65 years old with acute or convalescent COVID-19. Each CDR3 is given with its conserved first and last residue. Each record gives: clone size, V gene, D gene, J gene, CDR3 protein, CDR3 DNA. A D gene is named only where the DNA matches it firmly. The size of a clone is reported for some rows only, either as once, few or many, or as a class for expanded clones.

clone_size: few
v_call: TRBV5-1
d_call: TRBD1
j_call: TRBJ1-4
cdr3_aa: CASSRRTGGNEKLFF
cdr3_nt: TGCGCCAGCAGCCGTCGGACAGGGGGGAATGAAAAACTGTTTTTT

clone_size: NA
v_call: TRBV19
d_call: TRBD2
j_call: TRBJ2-3
cdr3_aa: CASSFSSGADTQYF
cdr3_nt: TGTGCCAGTAGTTTTTCTAGCGGGGCGGATACGCAGTATTTT

clone_size: NA
v_call: TRBV10-3
d_call: NA
j_call: TRBJ1-5
cdr3_aa: CAISESQSTRSNQPQHF
cdr3_nt: TGTGCCATCAGTGAGTCACAGTCAACTCGGTCAAATCAGCCCCAGCATTTT

clone_size: NA
v_call: TRBV9
d_call: TRBD1
j_call: TRBJ1-1
cdr3_aa: CASSPRGTGPNTEAFF
cdr3_nt: TGTGCCAGCAGCCCAAGGGGGACAGGGCCGAACACTGAAGCTTTCTTT

clone_size: NA
v_call: TRBV29-1
d_call: NA
j_call: TRBJ1-2
cdr3_aa: CSVEDLLNYGYTF
cdr3_nt: TGCAGCGTTGAAGACCTACTAAACTATGGCTACACCTTC

clone_size: NA
v_call: TRBV18
d_call: TRBD1
j_call: TRBJ1-4
cdr3_aa: CASSPLAGQEGFEKLFF
cdr3_nt: TGTGCCAGCTCACCTCTAGCCGGACAGGAAGGGTTTGAAAAACTGTTTTTT

clone_size: NA
v_call: TRBV5-8
d_call: NA
j_call: TRBJ2-4
cdr3_aa: CASSLRSYIQYF
cdr3_nt: TGTGCCAGCAGCCTGAGGTCGTACATTCAGTACTTC

clone_size: NA
v_call: TRBV18
d_call: NA
j_call: TRBJ1-5
cdr3_aa: CASSPPQLSSNQPQHF
cdr3_nt: TGTGCCAGCTCACCACCCCAATTGAGTAGCAATCAGCCCCAGCATTTT

clone_size: NA
v_call: TRBV19
d_call: TRBD1
j_call: TRBJ1-2
cdr3_aa: CASSPSTGARLYGYTF
cdr3_nt: TGTGCCAGTAGCCCCAGTACAGGGGCCCGACTTTATGGCTACACCTTC

clone_size: NA
v_call: TRBV19
d_call: NA
j_call: TRBJ2-7
cdr3_aa: CASMGSAGQDYEQYF
cdr3_nt: TGTGCCAGTATGGGATCGGCGGGGCAAGATTACGAGCAGTACTTC

clone_size: once
v_call: TRBV15
d_call: NA
j_call: TRBJ1-2
cdr3_aa: CATSLGGFLNYGYTF
cdr3_nt: TGTGCCACCAGTTTGGGGGGTTTCCTTAACTATGGCTACACCTTC

clone_size: NA
v_call: TRBV6-4
d_call: NA
j_call: TRBJ2-2
cdr3_aa: CASRRDSLGTGELFF
cdr3_nt: TGTGCCAGCAGGCGGGACAGCCTGGGCACCGGGGAGCTGTTTTTT

clone_size: NA
v_call: TRBV28
d_call: NA
j_call: TRBJ1-5
cdr3_aa: CASSLREGTAGPQHF
cdr3_nt: TGTGCCAGCAGTTTAAGGGAAGGAACCGCGGGACCCCAGCATTTT

clone_size: NA
v_call: TRBV2
d_call: TRBD1
j_call: TRBJ1-6
cdr3_aa: CASSFDRAGNSPLHF
cdr3_nt: TGTGCCAGCTCATTCGACAGGGCAGGTAATTCACCCCTCCACTTT

clone_size: NA
v_call: TRBV15
d_call: TRBD1
j_call: TRBJ1-3
cdr3_aa: CATSRDRGIGNTIYF
cdr3_nt: TGTGCCACCAGCAGGGACAGGGGGATCGGAAACACCATATATTTT

clone_size: NA
v_call: TRBV4-1
d_call: NA
j_call: TRBJ2-2
cdr3_aa: CASSQGTLTNTGELFF
cdr3_nt: TGCGCCAGCAGCCAAGGGACACTAACGAACACCGGGGAGCTGTTTTTT

clone_size: NA
v_call: TRBV28
d_call: TRBD1
j_call: TRBJ1-1
cdr3_aa: CASTLTGGPNTEAFF
cdr3_nt: TGTGCCAGCACCCTTACAGGGGGGCCGAACACTGAAGCTTTCTTT

clone_size: few
v_call: TRBV27
d_call: TRBD1
j_call: TRBJ1-1
cdr3_aa: CASSLRGTGGPVEAFF
cdr3_nt: TGTGCCAGCAGTTTAAGGGGGACAGGGGGCCCGGTTGAAGCTTTCTTT

clone_size: NA
v_call: TRBV19
d_call: TRBD1
j_call: TRBJ1-2
cdr3_aa: CASSIDFTGGNYGYTF
cdr3_nt: TGTGCCAGTAGTATAGATTTCACAGGGGGTAACTATGGCTACACCTTC

clone_size: NA
v_call: TRBV10-3
d_call: TRBD2
j_call: TRBJ2-7
cdr3_aa: CAISSTGGTEQYF
cdr3_nt: TGTGCCATCAGTTCCACGGGAGGGACCGAGCAGTACTTC

clone_size: NA
v_call: TRBV9
d_call: TRBD1
j_call: TRBJ1-3
cdr3_aa: CASSPHGGTADTIYF
cdr3_nt: TGTGCCAGCAGCCCACATGGGGGGACAGCGGACACCATATATTTT

clone_size: once
v_call: TRBV27
d_call: NA
j_call: TRBJ2-3
cdr3_aa: CASSLRPIEGADTQYF
cdr3_nt: TGTGCCAGCAGTTTAAGGCCTATCGAAGGAGCAGATACGCAGTATTTT

clone_size: once
v_call: TRBV2
d_call: NA
j_call: TRBJ1-5
cdr3_aa: CASSGELNQPQHF
cdr3_nt: TGTGCCAGCAGTGGGGAGCTCAATCAGCCCCAGCATTTT

clone_size: NA
v_call: TRBV6-5
d_call: NA
j_call: TRBJ1-2
cdr3_aa: CASRNHGNYGYTF
cdr3_nt: TGTGCCAGCAGGAATCACGGGAACTATGGCTACACCTTC

clone_size: once
v_call: TRBV30
d_call: TRBD1
j_call: TRBJ1-2
cdr3_aa: CAWRKDRPLSGYTF
cdr3_nt: TGTGCCTGGAGGAAGGACAGGCCTTTGAGTGGCTACACCTTC

clone_size: NA
v_call: TRBV18
d_call: NA
j_call: TRBJ2-7
cdr3_aa: CASSPRQNSYEQYF
cdr3_nt: TGTGCCAGCTCACCCCGACAGAATTCCTACGAGCAGTACTTC

clone_size: NA
v_call: TRBV5-1
d_call: TRBD2
j_call: TRBJ2-5
cdr3_aa: CASSLVSGGGETQYF
cdr3_nt: TGCGCCAGCAGCTTGGTTAGCGGGGGAGGAGAGACCCAGTACTTC

clone_size: few
v_call: TRBV19
d_call: NA
j_call: TRBJ1-1
cdr3_aa: CASSKGGRGASWATEAFF
cdr3_nt: TGTGCCAGTAGTAAAGGTGGCCGGGGGGCCTCCTGGGCCACTGAAGCTTTCTTT

clone_size: once
v_call: TRBV18
d_call: NA
j_call: TRBJ2-1
cdr3_aa: CASSPVGLSSYNEQFF
cdr3_nt: TGTGCCAGCTCACCCGTTGGACTTAGCTCCTACAATGAGCAGTTCTTC

clone_size: NA
v_call: TRBV30
d_call: NA
j_call: TRBJ2-7
cdr3_aa: CAWSGSRYEQYF
cdr3_nt: TGTGCCTGGAGTGGGAGCCGATACGAGCAGTACTTC

clone_size: NA
v_call: TRBV18
d_call: NA
j_call: TRBJ1-2
cdr3_aa: CASSPQTELYGYTF
cdr3_nt: TGTGCCAGCTCACCACAAACAGAGCTCTATGGCTACACCTTC

clone_size: NA
v_call: TRBV29-1
d_call: NA
j_call: TRBJ1-1
cdr3_aa: CSAAPGAAEAFF
cdr3_nt: TGCAGCGCCGCTCCCGGAGCAGCTGAAGCTTTCTTT

clone_size: NA
v_call: TRBV28
d_call: TRBD1
j_call: TRBJ1-2
cdr3_aa: CASSFGGGSIYGYTF
cdr3_nt: TGTGCCAGCAGTTTTGGAGGGGGCTCCATCTATGGCTACACCTTC

clone_size: medium-sized
v_call: TRBV3-1/TRBV3-2
d_call: TRBD1
j_call: TRBJ1-2
cdr3_aa: CASSPRQGSYGYTF
cdr3_nt: TGTGCCAGCAGCCCCAGACAGGGGAGCTATGGCTACACCTTC

clone_size: NA
v_call: TRBV11-3
d_call: TRBD1
j_call: TRBJ2-2
cdr3_aa: CASSPGQGGDTGELFF
cdr3_nt: TGTGCCAGCAGCCCGGGACAGGGAGGCGACACCGGGGAGCTGTTTTTT

clone_size: NA
v_call: TRBV7-8
d_call: TRBD1
j_call: TRBJ1-2
cdr3_aa: CASSPHSGTGLTNYGYTF
cdr3_nt: TGTGCCAGCAGCCCTCATTCCGGGACAGGGCTAACTAACTATGGCTACACCTTC

clone_size: NA
v_call: TRBV9
d_call: TRBD1
j_call: TRBJ1-1
cdr3_aa: CASSPAVGQGPTGAFF
cdr3_nt: TGTGCCAGCAGCCCAGCTGTGGGACAGGGGCCCACTGGAGCTTTCTTT